The entry below describes one T cell receptor beta chain. The sample comes from a study of blood T cell repertoires in COVID-19. CDR1 is SGHTA and CDR2 is FQGNSA in the germline V gene. The CDR3 is 13 amino acids. Trimming shortened V by 8 bases and J by 7 bases, and 12 bases separated the two germline ends. Sequencing was performed with immunoSEQ multiplex PCR; in TCRdb, only in-frame clones are kept and a portion is missing. The sample has roughly 300,000 clones; roughly nine tenths are singletons. The origin of this receptor is a woman between 25 and 40 years old who had recovered from COVID-19. Specimen: PBMCs or T cells enriched from blood (not recorded which). The rearrangement uses TRBV7-2 and TRBJ1-6, with D unresolved. CDR3 sequence reads: CASRLAENSPLHF. Here the CDR3 DNA reads TGTGCCAGCCGCCTGGCGGAGAATTCACCCCTCCACTTT.